These 18 T cell receptor beta chains share one sample of origin, sequenced in a study of chemoradiotherapy in HPV16-positive cancers. Some clones are missing from TCRdb's copy, which holds only in-frame ones; the method was immunoSEQ multiplex PCR. Here the sample spans 6,500 to 10,000 clones, around 81% being singletons. Sampling was performed from a patient who underwent chemoradiotherapy. Receptor source: a human donor with HPV-associated anogenital cancer.

The chain recombines TRBV6-6 with TRBJ1-2; no reliable D call. V was cut by 6 bases and J by 8 bases, with 19 bases left in between. CDR3 length equals 14 residues. CDR1 and CDR2 (germline): MNHNY, SVGAGI (reference sequence). CDR3 protein: CASSPMYGLYGYTF. CDR3 DNA: TGTGCCAGCAGCCCCATGTACGGACTATACGGCTACACCTTC.

This clone appeared a few times. This chain connects TRBV4-1 to TRBJ2-7; D gene ambiguous. CDR1 MGHRA and CDR2 YSYEKL come from the germline V gene. V lost 0 bases and J lost 3, with 12 bases in between. This CDR3 contains 15 residues. The chain's CDR3 is CASSQDHGQFYEQYF. In DNA, the CDR3 is TGCGCCAGCAGCCAAGATCACGGGCAGTTCTACGAGCAGTACTTC.

The chain recombines TRBV9 with TRBJ2-2; D perhaps matches TRBD2 (5 bases). The CDR3 contains 14 residues. The germline V gene has CDR1 SGDLS and CDR2 YYNGEE. Trimming left V 2 bases short and J 5 bases short, with 10 bases between. Written as DNA, the CDR3 is TGTGCCAGCAGCGTCACACCGGGGACCGGGGAGCTGTTTTTT. Translated, it gives CASSVTPGTGELFF. Looking up the rest from reference TRBV9 and TRBJ2-2 gives the full variable domain: DSGVTQTPKHLITATGQRVTLRCSPRSGDLSVYWYQQSLDQGLQFLIQYYNGEERAKGNILERFSAQQFPDLHSELNLSSLELGDSALYFCASSVTPGTGELFFGEGSRLTVL.

The chain recombines TRBV2 with TRBJ2-7, with D perhaps TRBD2 (6 bases). The length of the CDR3 is 11 residues. The V end was cut by 11 bases, the J end by 6 bases, with 14 bases between. Germline V gene lookup returns CDR1 SNHLY and CDR2 FYNNEI. Here the CDR3 reads CAARGRVEQYF. The CDR3 DNA follows: TGTGCCGCCCGGGGGAGAGTCGAGCAGTACTTC. Looking up the rest from reference TRBV2 and TRBJ2-7 gives the full variable domain: EPEVTQTPSHQVTQMGQEVILRCVPISNHLYFYWYRQILGQKVEFLVSFYNNEISEKSEIFDDQFSVERPDGSNFTLKIRSTKLEDSAMYFCAARGRVEQYFGPGTRLTVT.

The chain carries TRBV7-8 and TRBJ1-2; perhaps TRBD1 as D (6 bases). The germline V and J ends were trimmed by 4 bases and 8 bases, with 14 bases remaining between them. Germline CDR1 SGHVS, CDR2 FQNEAQ. This CDR3 is 13 amino acids long. The CDR3 protein is CASSSRGGLGYTF. In DNA form, the CDR3 reads TGTGCCAGCAGCTCCAGGGGAGGTTTGGGCTACACCTTC. Supplemented by reference TRBV7-8 and TRBJ1-2, the full variable domain reads GAGVSQSPRYKVAKRGQDVALRCDPISGHVSLFWYQQALGQGPEFLTYFQNEAQLDKSGLPSDRFFAERPEGSVSTLKIQRTQQEDSAVYLCASSSRGGLGYTFGSGTRLTVV.

The V gene is TRBV6-1, the J gene TRBJ2-5; tentatively, D is TRBD1 or TRBD2 (5 bases each). Germline-derived CDR1 and CDR2 are MNHNS and SASEGT. The length of the CDR3 is 15 residues. Trimming took off 1 base at V and 0 bases at J, with 9 bases between the two ends. CDR3 coding DNA: TGTGCCAGCAGTGAAGTACTAGGGGACCAAGAGACCCAGTACTTC. It codes for CASSEVLGDQETQYF.

V and J are TRBV7-2 and TRBJ2-7; 12 bases are shared with TRBD2. Germline values: CDR1 SGHTA, CDR2 FQGNSA. The CDR3 contains 14 residues. With 5 bases clipped from V and 2 bases from J, the junction kept 1 base outside the gene matches. The DNA of the CDR3 is TGTGCCAGCAGCCGGACTAGCGGGGCCTACGAGCAGTACTTC. Translation gives CASSRTSGAYEQYF. The full variable domain, completed using reference TRBV7-2 and TRBJ2-7, is GAGVSQSPSNKVTEKGKDVELRCDPISGHTALYWYRQSLGQGLEFLIYFQGNSAPDKSGLPSDRFSAERTGGSVSTLTIQRTQQEDSAVYLCASSRTSGAYEQYFGPGTRLTVT.

This clone was seen a few times. The rearrangement joins TRBV5-6 to TRBJ2-5, with D perhaps TRBD2 (6 bases). Germline V gene lookup returns CDR1 SGHDT and CDR2 YYEEEE. V was shortened by 3 bases and J by 0 bases, with 9 bases between the two germline ends. CDR3 length: 14 amino acids. The CDR3: CASSSGGHQETQYF. DNA of the CDR3: TGTGCCAGCAGCTCCGGGGGACACCAAGAGACCCAGTACTTC. The variable domain in full, with the rest retrieved from reference TRBV5-6 and TRBJ2-5, is DAGVTQSPTHLIKTRGQQVTLRCSPKSGHDTVSWYQQALGQGPQFIFQYYEEEERQRGNFPDRFSGHQFPNYSSELNVNALLLGDSALYLCASSSGGHQETQYFGPGTRLLVL.

This chain joins TRBV28 and TRBJ1-1; D is possibly TRBD1 (5 bases). The CDR3 is 15 residues long. Trimming shortened V by 5 bases and J by 3 bases, and 16 bases separated the two germline ends. In germline, CDR1 is MDHEN, CDR2 SYDVKM. The CDR3 nucleotides read TGTGCCAGCAGTACGGCTTGGGGGGGAGACACTGAAGCTTTCTTT. Residues: CASSTAWGGDTEAFF.

This chain connects TRBV30 to TRBJ1-5, with TRBD1 matching over 7 bases. Looked up from germline, CDR1 is GTSNPN and CDR2 is SVGIG (reference sequence). The CDR3 is made up of 14 amino acids. With 3 bases clipped from V and 4 bases from J, the junction kept 6 bases outside the gene matches. The DNA for the CDR3 is TGTGCCTGGAGAGGGGCAGGGGGTAATCAGCCCCAGCATTTT. Its translation: CAWRGAGGNQPQHF.

This chain connects TRBV18 to TRBJ1-4, with TRBD1 matching 7 bases. Trimming removed 3 bases from V and 4 bases from J; junction bases left unmatched: 8. The germline V gene encodes CDR1 KGHSH and CDR2 LQKENI. The CDR3 covers 16 residues. The CDR3 DNA follows: TGTGCCAGCTCACCGGAGATGACAGGGAATAATGAAAAACTGTTTTTT. Translated: CASSPEMTGNNEKLFF.

The V gene is TRBV7-9, the J gene TRBJ1-1; 7 nucleotides match TRBD1. The CDR3 sequence is 12 residues long. Trimming cost V 8 bases and J 11 bases; bases outside gene matches: 11. The germline V gene encodes CDR1 SEHNR and CDR2 FQNEAQ (reference sequence). CDR3 nucleotide sequence: TGTGCCAGCGGACAGGAAAGACCGGGGGCTTTCTTT. This sequence encodes CASGQERPGAFF.

The gene calls are TRBV7-9 and TRBJ1-2; D gene ambiguous. V was pared by 6 bases and J by 2 bases, with 16 bases between. The CDR3 covers 15 residues. The germline V gene encodes CDR1 SEHNR and CDR2 FQNEAQ (reference sequence). CDR3 nucleotides: TGTGCCAGCAGGCCTCCGGGAACGAGAAACTATGGCTACACCTTC. Translated, it gives CASRPPGTRNYGYTF.

Here the CDR3 DNA reads TGTGCCAGCAGCTTGTCCGGCTCACCCCTCCACTTT. As protein: CASSLSGSPLHF. The rearrangement links TRBV7-9 to TRBJ1-6; D unresolved. CDR1 is SEHNR, CDR2 FQNEAQ, per germline (reference sequence). V was cut by 3 bases and J by 10 bases, with 7 bases left in between. The length of the CDR3 is 12 residues.

V and J are TRBV7-2 and TRBJ1-5; D is undetermined. Per germline, CDR1 SGHTA and CDR2 FQGNSA. V lost 5 bases and J 6 bases, leaving 11 bases between the germline ends. This CDR3 has 13 amino acids. DNA of the CDR3: TGTGCCAGCAGCCCTGGCCCCATTCAGCCCCAGCATTTT. Protein sequence: CASSPGPIQPQHF.

CDR3 bases: TGTGCCATCAGTGAGGAGGGGGCGCCGACCTCCATGAACACTGAAGCTTTCTTT. Amino acid sequence: CAISEEGAPTSMNTEAFF. This chain connects TRBV10-3 to TRBJ1-1, with TRBD1 matching 7 bases. Trimming removed 2 bases from V and 0 bases from J; junction bases left unmatched: 12. The CDR3 has 18 residues. Germline CDR1 is ENHRY and CDR2 is SYGVKD.

This chain uses TRBV4-1 with TRBJ2-3; no firm D call. Deletions cut 4 bases from V and 3 bases from J, with 14 bases between. Germline-derived CDR1 and CDR2 are MGHRA and YSYEKL. The CDR3 is made up of 15 amino acids. This chain's CDR3 is CASSPLGLRTDTQYF. CDR3 coding DNA: TGCGCCAGCAGCCCCCTTGGGTTACGAACAGATACGCAGTATTTT.

This clone was seen a few times. V usage is TRBV19 and J usage is TRBJ1-6; the D gene is possibly TRBD1 (6 bases). CDR3 length: 16 residues. V lost 2 bases and J lost 4, with 12 bases in between. Germline lookup yields CDR1 LNHDA and CDR2 SQIVND (reference sequence). The CDR3 here is CASSIPRTEYNSPLHF. DNA of the CDR3: TGTGCCAGTAGTATACCCCGGACAGAGTATAATTCACCCCTCCACTTT.